What follows is one TCR beta chain and its context. Its cognate antigen is unknown. The V and J ends lost 6 bases and 2 bases respectively, with 31 bases between them. The CDR3 has 20 amino acids. Germline assignment: CDR1 WNHNN and CDR2 SYGVQD (reference sequence). Primers: 60 Vbeta forward and 13 Jbeta reverse. Original methodology: A follow-up analysis tallied some 80 million unique TCR beta chains, roughly 11 million shared. Sequencing used immunoSEQ multiplex PCR; TCRdb keeps in-frame clones, though not all of them. V and J calls plus clone size are reproduced from that table; the DNA served to infer D and trimming. The sample carries around 58,000 clones, approximately 80% recorded once. These data belong to a study of cytomegalovirus exposure and HLA in healthy donors. Findings of the study overall: TCR beta chain V- and J-gene trimming was linked, in a later analysis, to a missense variant in DCLRE1C.

The sequence was obtained from a female donor in good health and CMV-seronegative. Material: PBMCs. The chain uses TRBV10-1 and TRBJ2-5; weak D call: TRBD2 (6 bases). CDR3 sequence (DNA): TGCGCCAGCAGGGTTTTATTTGGGCAGGGCACCACTAGCAGACAAGAGACCCAGTACTTC. This encodes CASRVLFGQGTTSRQETQYF.